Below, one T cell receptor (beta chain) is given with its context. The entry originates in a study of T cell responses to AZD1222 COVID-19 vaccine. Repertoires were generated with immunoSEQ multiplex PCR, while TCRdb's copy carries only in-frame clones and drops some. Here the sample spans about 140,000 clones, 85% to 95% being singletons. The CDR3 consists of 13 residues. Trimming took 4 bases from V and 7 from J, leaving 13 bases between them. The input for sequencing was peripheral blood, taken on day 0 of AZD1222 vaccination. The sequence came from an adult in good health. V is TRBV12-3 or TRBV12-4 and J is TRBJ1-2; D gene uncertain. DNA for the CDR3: TGTGCCAGCAGTTCTCTAGGTCAAGGTGGCTACACCTTC. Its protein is CASSSLGQGGYTF.